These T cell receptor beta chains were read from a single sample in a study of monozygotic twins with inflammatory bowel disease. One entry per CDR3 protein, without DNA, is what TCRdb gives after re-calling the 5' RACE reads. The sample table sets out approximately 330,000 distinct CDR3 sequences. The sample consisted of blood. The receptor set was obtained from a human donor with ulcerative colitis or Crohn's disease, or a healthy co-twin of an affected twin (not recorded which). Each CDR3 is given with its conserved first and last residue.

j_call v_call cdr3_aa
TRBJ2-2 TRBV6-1 CASRTYNTGELFF
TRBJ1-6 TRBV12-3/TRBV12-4 CASRGNSPLHF
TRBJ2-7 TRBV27 CASSFQGGEQYF
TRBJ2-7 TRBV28 CASRDRSPDEQYF
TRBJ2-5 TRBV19 CASSPKKGVETQYF
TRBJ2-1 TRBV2 CASRGLAGRNEQFF
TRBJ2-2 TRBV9 CVSSVDGGRTGELFF
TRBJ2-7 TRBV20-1 CSARAQRGSSYEQYF
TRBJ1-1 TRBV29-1 CSVSPVNTEAFF
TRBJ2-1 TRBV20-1 CSANPAGGRVEQFF
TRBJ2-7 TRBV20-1 CSARVGRAFSYEQYF
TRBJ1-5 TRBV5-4 CASSLDGARGPQHF
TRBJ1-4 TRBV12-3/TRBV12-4 CASRGVVGDEKLFF
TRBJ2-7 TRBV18 CASSPTSGRFYEQYF
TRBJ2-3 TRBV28 CASSQLAGSSTDTQYF
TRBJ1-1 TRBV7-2 CASSSQQLAFF
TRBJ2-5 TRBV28 CASSFTGGLGETQYF
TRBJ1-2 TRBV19 CASSRETGPYGYTF
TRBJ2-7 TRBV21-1 CASSKAPGTGDHEQYF
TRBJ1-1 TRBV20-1 CSSTGQLMNTEAFF
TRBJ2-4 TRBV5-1 CASSRDSQNIQYF
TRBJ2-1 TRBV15 CATSRDWDLSQTEQFF
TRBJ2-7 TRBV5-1 CASSFVPEGRGVVSYEQYF